A single TCR beta chain is shown here with its context. Method: immunoSEQ multiplex PCR; TCRdb's copy keeps in-frame clones and lacks some. In the table there are some 160,000 clones, around 80% of which are singletons. The sample is drawn from a study of blood T cell repertoires in COVID-19. CDR1 is SGDLS, CDR2 YYNGEE, per germline. Trimming took 4 bases from V and 2 from J, leaving 9 bases between them. This CDR3 comprises 13 residues. Source material: peripheral blood. The sequence was collected from a man in his sixties with acute or convalescent COVID-19. The genes are TRBV9 and TRBJ2-5; D is ambiguous. CDR3 amino acids: CASSSLPQETQYF. CDR3 DNA: TGTGCCAGCAGCTCACTCCCACAAGAGACCCAGTACTTC.